This is a list of T cell receptor beta chains from one sample in a study of monozygotic twins with inflammatory bowel disease. For each CDR3 protein, TCRdb gives one entry from its re-call of the 5' RACE reads, without DNA. The table lists 70,000 to 95,000 distinct CDR3 sequences. Source material: blood. All receptors derive from a human donor with ulcerative colitis or Crohn's disease, or a healthy co-twin of an affected twin (not recorded which). The CDR3 runs from the conserved cysteine through the conserved F or W.

v_gene,j_gene,CDR3aa
TRBV7-7,TRBJ2-3,CASSAGVGGDTQYF
TRBV19,TRBJ1-5,CASSPQDSAYQPQHF
TRBV6-1,TRBJ2-1,CASNPLAGNEQFF
TRBV9,TRBJ1-1,CASSVGGMNTEAFF
TRBV10-3,TRBJ2-3,CATLPNRGVSTDTQYF
TRBV7-3,TRBJ2-3,CASSLMSGGPSTDTQYF
TRBV27,TRBJ1-2,CASSPGDYGYTF
TRBV20-1,TRBJ1-2,CSAFMQGRLSGYTF
TRBV29-1,TRBJ1-4,CSVEGSPGSGDEKLFF
TRBV15,TRBJ1-5,CATSSTPPRDSAQYSNQPQHF
TRBV6-5,TRBJ1-1,CASMGSGTEAFF
TRBV4-2,TRBJ1-2,CASSQELPGPASAYGYTF
TRBV7-7,TRBJ2-5,CASSFFSGAETQYF
TRBV24-1,TRBJ2-1,CATSDLKSGTGVNEQFF
TRBV5-1,TRBJ1-2,CASSLANDGVGGYTF
TRBV15,TRBJ2-3,CATSRDGQYTDTQYF
TRBV6-2/TRBV6-3,TRBJ1-2,CASAMAGYGYTF
TRBV12-3/TRBV12-4,TRBJ2-1,CASSYRDTVNEQFF
TRBV12-3/TRBV12-4,TRBJ2-7,CASSLGQHEQYF
TRBV6-5,TRBJ2-7,CAVGGSSSYEQYF
TRBV7-2,TRBJ1-1,CASSPGRTEAFF
TRBV19,TRBJ2-7,CASSATRATYEQYF
TRBV3-1,TRBJ2-7,CASSQGRPSYEQYF
TRBV19,TRBJ1-5,CASSIDRFQPQHF
TRBV20-1,TRBJ2-7,CSASLPRRGEQYF
TRBV20-1,TRBJ2-7,CSARFGMREQYF
TRBV3-1,TRBJ1-1,CASSRLEGAQAFF
TRBV2,TRBJ2-3,CASSPSGGSTDTQYF
TRBV2,TRBJ1-5,CASSDRRDTGNQPQHF
TRBV2,TRBJ2-7,CASSETIEQYF
TRBV5-1,TRBJ2-4,CASKVGGGLRAKNIQYF
TRBV15,TRBJ1-2,CATSRDLGKPSGYTF
TRBV7-2,TRBJ2-1,CASSWTSGGYNEQFF
TRBV5-1,TRBJ1-1,CASSPAGAQTTTEAFF
TRBV19,TRBJ2-7,CARGDTHLLGDEQYF
TRBV2,TRBJ1-2,CASSIAGQGEANGYTF
TRBV6-6,TRBJ2-7,CASGLAGGEQYF
TRBV18,TRBJ2-2,CASSPTRATGELFF
TRBV12-3/TRBV12-4,TRBJ1-2,CASSGRQGSDYGYTF
TRBV18,TRBJ1-5,CASSPTVNSNQPQHF
TRBV7-9,TRBJ2-7,CASSSPTLSYEQYF
TRBV20-1,TRBJ1-2,CSARPPQGPAGYTF
TRBV5-1,TRBJ2-2,CASSLSVTVTGELFF
TRBV5-1,TRBJ1-3,CASSFAADSGNTIYF
TRBV11-1,TRBJ2-4,CASSIQGGGRSVAKNIQYF
TRBV5-4,TRBJ2-7,CASSLRQGGEQYF
TRBV7-8,TRBJ1-2,CASSPQRGGYGYTF
TRBV6-1,TRBJ1-1,CASSENRPRAFF
TRBV5-1,TRBJ1-1,CASSLLMGTGKTEAFF
TRBV20-1,TRBJ1-1,CSATRTENTEAFF
TRBV5-8,TRBJ2-1,CASRYRGSSYNEQFF
TRBV4-1,TRBJ1-4,CASSRNDRVEKLFF
TRBV7-3,TRBJ2-3,CASSSLATSTDTQYF